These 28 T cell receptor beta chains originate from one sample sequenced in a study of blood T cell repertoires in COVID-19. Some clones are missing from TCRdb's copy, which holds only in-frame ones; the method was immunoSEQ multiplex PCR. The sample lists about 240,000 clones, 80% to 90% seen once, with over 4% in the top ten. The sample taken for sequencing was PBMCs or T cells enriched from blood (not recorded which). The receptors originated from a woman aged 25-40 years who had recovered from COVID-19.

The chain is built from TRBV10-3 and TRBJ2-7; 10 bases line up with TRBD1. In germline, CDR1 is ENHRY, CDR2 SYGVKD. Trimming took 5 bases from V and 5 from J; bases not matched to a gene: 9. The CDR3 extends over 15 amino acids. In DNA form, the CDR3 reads TGTGCCATCAGTCCCACCGGGACAGGGGCCCACGAGCAGTACTTC. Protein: CAISPTGTGAHEQYF.

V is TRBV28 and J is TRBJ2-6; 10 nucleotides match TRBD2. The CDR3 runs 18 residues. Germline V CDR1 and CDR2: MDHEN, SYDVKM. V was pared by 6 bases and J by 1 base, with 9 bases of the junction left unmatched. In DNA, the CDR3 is TGTGCCAGCAGAGGCCCTAGCGGGGGAGTATCTGGGGCCAACGTCCTGACTTTC. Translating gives CASRGPSGGVSGANVLTF.

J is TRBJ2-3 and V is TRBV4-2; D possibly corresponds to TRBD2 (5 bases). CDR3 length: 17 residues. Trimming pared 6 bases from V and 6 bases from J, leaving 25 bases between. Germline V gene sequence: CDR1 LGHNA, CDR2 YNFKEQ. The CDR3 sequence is CASSGVPIGGPQDTQYF. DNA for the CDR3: TGTGCCAGCAGTGGAGTCCCTATCGGCGGGCCCCAGGATACGCAGTATTTT.

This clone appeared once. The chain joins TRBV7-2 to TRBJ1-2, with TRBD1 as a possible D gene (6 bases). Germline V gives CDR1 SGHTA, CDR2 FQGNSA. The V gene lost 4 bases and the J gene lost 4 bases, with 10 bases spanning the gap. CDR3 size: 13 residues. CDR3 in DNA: TGTGCCAGCAGCTCCGGACAGCCCTATGGCTACACCTTC. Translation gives CASSSGQPYGYTF.

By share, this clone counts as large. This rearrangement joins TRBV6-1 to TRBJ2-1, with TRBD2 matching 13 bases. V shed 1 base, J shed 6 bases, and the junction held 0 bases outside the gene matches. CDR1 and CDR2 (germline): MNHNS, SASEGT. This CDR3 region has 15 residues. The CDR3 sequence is CASSEGTSGSNEQFF. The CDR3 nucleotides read TGTGCCAGCAGTGAAGGGACTAGCGGGAGCAATGAGCAGTTCTTC.

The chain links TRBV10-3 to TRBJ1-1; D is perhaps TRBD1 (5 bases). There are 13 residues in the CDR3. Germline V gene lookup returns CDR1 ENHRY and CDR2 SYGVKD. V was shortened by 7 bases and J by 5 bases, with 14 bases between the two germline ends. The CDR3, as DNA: TGTGCCATCACCTCGAGGCGGGGGACTGAAGCTTTCTTT. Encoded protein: CAITSRRGTEAFF.

This CDR3 is CASRPAGGSYNEQFF. DNA of the CDR3: TGTGCCAGTAGACCAGCGGGGGGCTCCTACAATGAGCAGTTCTTC. This chain links TRBV19 with TRBJ2-1, with 9 bases identical to TRBD2. V lost 6 bases and J lost 0; bases outside the gene matches: 3. This CDR3 is built from 15 residues. Germline V lookup: CDR1 LNHDA, CDR2 SQIVND (reference sequence).

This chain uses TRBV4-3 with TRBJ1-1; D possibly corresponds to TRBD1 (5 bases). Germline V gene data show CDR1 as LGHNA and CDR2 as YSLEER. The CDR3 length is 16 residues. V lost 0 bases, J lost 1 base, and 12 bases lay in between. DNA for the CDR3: TGCGCCAGCAGCCAAGATAAGAGGGGAGGGAACACTGAAGCTTTCTTT. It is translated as CASSQDKRGGNTEAFF.

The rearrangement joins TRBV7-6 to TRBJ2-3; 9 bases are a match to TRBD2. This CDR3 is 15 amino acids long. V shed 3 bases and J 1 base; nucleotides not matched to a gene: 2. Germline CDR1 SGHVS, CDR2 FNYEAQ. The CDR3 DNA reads TGTGCCAGCAGCTTCCGGACTAGCGGCACAGATACGCAGTATTTT. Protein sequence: CASSFRTSGTDTQYF.

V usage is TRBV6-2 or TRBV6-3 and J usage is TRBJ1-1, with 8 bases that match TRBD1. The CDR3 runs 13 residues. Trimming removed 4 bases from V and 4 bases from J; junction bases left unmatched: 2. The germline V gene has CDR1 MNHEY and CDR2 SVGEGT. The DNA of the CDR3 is TGTGCCAGCAGTTTTACAGGGGGCACTGAAGCTTTCTTT. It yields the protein CASSFTGGTEAFF.

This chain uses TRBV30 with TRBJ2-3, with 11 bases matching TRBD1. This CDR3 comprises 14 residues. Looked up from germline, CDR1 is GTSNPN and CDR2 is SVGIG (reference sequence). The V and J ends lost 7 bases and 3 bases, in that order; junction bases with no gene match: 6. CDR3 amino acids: CAFLRDRGTDTQYF. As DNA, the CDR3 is TGTGCCTTCCTCCGGGACAGGGGGACAGATACGCAGTATTTT.

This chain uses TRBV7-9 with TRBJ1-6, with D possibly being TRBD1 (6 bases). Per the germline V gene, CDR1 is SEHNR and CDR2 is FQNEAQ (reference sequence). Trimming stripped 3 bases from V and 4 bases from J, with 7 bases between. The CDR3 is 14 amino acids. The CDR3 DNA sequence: TGTGCCAGCAGCTTGGACAGTTATAATTCACCCCTCCACTTT. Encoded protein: CASSLDSYNSPLHF.

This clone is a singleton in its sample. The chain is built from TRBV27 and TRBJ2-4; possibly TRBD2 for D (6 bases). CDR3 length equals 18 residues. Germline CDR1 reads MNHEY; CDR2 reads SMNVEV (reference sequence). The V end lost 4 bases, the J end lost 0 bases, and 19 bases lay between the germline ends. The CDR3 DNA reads TGTGCCAGCAGTTCCCCCCTCGTGGGGGGTAGAGCCAAAAACATTCAGTACTTC. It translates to CASSSPLVGGRAKNIQYF.

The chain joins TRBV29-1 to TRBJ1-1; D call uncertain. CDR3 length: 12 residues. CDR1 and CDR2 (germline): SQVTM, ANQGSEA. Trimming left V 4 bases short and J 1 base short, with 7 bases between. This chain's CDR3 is CSVGRRNTEAFF. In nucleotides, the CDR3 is TGCAGCGTTGGACGGAGGAACACTGAAGCTTTCTTT.

The CDR3 coding sequence is TGTGCCAGCAGTTTCCTTCCACCTCTTACAGGGGGCCTATTTAATTCACCCCTCCACTTT. It codes for CASSFLPPLTGGLFNSPLHF. V gene TRBV28 combines with J gene TRBJ1-6, with 9 bases fitting TRBD1. V was pared by 3 bases and J by 6 bases, with 18 bases of the junction left unmatched. In germline, CDR1 is MDHEN, CDR2 SYDVKM. The CDR3 runs to 20 residues.

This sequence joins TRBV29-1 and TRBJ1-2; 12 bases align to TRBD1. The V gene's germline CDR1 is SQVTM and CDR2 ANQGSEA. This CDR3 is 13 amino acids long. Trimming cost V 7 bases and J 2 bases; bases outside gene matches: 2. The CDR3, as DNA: TGCAGCGGGGGACAGGGGGCCAACTATGGCTACACCTTC. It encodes CSGGQGANYGYTF.

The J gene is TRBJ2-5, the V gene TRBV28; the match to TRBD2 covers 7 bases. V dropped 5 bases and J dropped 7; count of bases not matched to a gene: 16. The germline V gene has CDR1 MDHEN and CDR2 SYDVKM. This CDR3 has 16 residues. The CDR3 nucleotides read TGTGCCAGCAGTAGCGGGATGATTCTTAGATTGGGGACCCAGTACTTC. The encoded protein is CASSSGMILRLGTQYF.

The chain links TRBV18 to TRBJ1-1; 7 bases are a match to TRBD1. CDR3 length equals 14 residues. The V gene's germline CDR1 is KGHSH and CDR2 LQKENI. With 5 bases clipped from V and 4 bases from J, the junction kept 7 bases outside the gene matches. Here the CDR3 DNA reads TGTGCCAGCTCATCCACACAGGGGAGCACTGAAGCTTTCTTT. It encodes CASSSTQGSTEAFF.

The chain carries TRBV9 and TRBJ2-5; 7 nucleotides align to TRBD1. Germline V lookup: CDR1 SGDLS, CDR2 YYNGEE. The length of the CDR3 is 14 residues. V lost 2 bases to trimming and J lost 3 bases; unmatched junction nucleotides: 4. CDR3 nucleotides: TGTGCCAGCAGCGTGGGACAGCATGAAGAGACCCAGTACTTC. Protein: CASSVGQHEETQYF. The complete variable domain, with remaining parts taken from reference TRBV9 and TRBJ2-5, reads DSGVTQTPKHLITATGQRVTLRCSPRSGDLSVYWYQQSLDQGLQFLIQYYNGEERAKGNILERFSAQQFPDLHSELNLSSLELGDSALYFCASSVGQHEETQYFGPGTRLLVL.

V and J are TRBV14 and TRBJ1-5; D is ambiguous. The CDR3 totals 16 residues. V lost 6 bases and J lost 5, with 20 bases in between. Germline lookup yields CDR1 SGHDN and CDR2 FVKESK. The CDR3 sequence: CASRFGRPDSHQPQHF. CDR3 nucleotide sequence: TGTGCCAGCAGGTTTGGCAGGCCGGATTCCCATCAGCCCCAGCATTTT.

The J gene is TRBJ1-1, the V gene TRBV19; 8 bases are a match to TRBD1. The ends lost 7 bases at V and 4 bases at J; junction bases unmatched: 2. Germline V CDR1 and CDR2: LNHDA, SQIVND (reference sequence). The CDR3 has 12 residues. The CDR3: CASNRGGTEAFF. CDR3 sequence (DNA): TGTGCCAGTAACAGGGGGGGCACTGAAGCTTTCTTT.

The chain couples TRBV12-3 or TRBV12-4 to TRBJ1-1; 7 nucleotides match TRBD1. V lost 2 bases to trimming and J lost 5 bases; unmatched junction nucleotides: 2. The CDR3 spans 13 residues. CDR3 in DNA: TGTGCCAGCAGTTTAAGGGACAGTACTGAAGCTTTCTTT. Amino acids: CASSLRDSTEAFF.

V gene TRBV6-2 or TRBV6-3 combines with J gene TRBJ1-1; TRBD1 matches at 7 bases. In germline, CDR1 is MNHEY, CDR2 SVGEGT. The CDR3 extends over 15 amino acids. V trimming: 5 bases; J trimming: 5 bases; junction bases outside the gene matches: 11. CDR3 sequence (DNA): TGTGCCAGCAGTCAGGGACGGACAGGAAAAACTGAAGCTTTCTTT. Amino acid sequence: CASSQGRTGKTEAFF.

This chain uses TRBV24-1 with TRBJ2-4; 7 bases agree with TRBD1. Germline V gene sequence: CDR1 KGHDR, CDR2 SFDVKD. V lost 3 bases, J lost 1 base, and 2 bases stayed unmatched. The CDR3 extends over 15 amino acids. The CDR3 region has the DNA TGTGCCACCAGTGATCCGGACAGGGCCAAAAACATTCAGTACTTC. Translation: CATSDPDRAKNIQYF.

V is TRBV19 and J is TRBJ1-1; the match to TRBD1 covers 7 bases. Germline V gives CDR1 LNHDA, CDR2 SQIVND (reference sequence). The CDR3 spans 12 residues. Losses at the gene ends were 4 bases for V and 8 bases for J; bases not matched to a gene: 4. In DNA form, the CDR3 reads TGTGCCAGTAGTACTACAGGGGCCGAAGCTTTCTTT. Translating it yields CASSTTGAEAFF.

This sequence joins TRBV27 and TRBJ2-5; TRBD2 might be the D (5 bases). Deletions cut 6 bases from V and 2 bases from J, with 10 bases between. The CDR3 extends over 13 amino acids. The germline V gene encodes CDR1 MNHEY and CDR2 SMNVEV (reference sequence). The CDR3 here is CASSLDYQETQYF. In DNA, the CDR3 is TGTGCCAGCAGCTTAGACTATCAAGAGACCCAGTACTTC.

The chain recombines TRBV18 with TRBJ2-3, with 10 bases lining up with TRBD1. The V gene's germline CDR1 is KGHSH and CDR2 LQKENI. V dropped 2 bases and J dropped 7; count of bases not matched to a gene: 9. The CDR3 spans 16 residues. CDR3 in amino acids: CASSPSGTGEGNTQYF. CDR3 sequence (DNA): TGTGCCAGCTCACCATCCGGGACAGGGGAAGGGAATACGCAGTATTTT. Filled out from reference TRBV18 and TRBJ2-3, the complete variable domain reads NAGVMQNPRHLVRRRGQEARLRCSPMKGHSHVYWYRQLPEEGLKFMVYLQKENIIDESGMPKERFSAEFPKEGPSILRIQQVVRGDSAAYFCASSPSGTGEGNTQYFGPGTRLTVL.

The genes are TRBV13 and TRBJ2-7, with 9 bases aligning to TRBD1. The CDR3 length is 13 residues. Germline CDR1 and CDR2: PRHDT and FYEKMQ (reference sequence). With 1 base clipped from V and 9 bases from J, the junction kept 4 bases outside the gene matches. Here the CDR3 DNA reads TGTGCCAGCAGCTTAGAGGACAGGGGATTGCAGTACTTC. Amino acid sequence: CASSLEDRGLQYF.